This T cell receptor (beta chain) derives from a study of cytomegalovirus exposure and HLA in healthy donors. Looked up from germline, CDR1 is SEHNR and CDR2 is FQNEAQ (reference sequence). There are 15 residues in the CDR3. V was clipped by 6 bases and J by 5 bases; unmatched bases: 10. TCRdb keeps only in-frame clones here, not all; method: immunoSEQ multiplex PCR. Of 160,000 or so clones listed, around nine tenths are singletons. Whole-study findings and limits: CMV antigen specificity of a few CMV-associated chains was confirmed in vitro. Cytomegalovirus status was reportedly diagnosed by the classifier with high specificity and sensitivity.

Turning to this clone: The antigen remains undetermined.

The source material was PBMCs. This receptor was obtained from a man in his late teens or twenties in good health and CMV-seropositive. The genes are TRBV7-9 and TRBJ2-5, with TRBD2 identical over 9 bases. The chain's CDR3 is CASRSGLAIIETQYF. The CDR3 DNA is TGTGCCAGCAGGTCGGGACTAGCAATTATCGAGACCCAGTACTTC.